Below are 10 T cell receptor beta chains sequenced from a single sample in a study of cytomegalovirus exposure and HLA in healthy donors. 13 Jbeta primers and 60 Vbeta primers were used for the PCR. Sequencing used immunoSEQ multiplex PCR; TCRdb keeps in-frame clones, though not all of them. Here the sample spans approximately 150,000 clones, roughly four fifths being singletons. The sequenced material came from PBMCs. The source is a woman aged 45 to 65 in good health and CMV-seronegative.

The chain is built from TRBV5-8 and TRBJ1-5; the D gene is possibly TRBD1 (5 bases). The CDR3 sequence is 18 residues long. V was trimmed by 0 bases and J by 0 bases, leaving 16 bases between them. Germline V gives CDR1 SGHTS, CDR2 YDEGEE. CDR3 bases: TGTGCCAGCAGCTTGGCTCGACAGATCCTTTATAGCAATCAGCCCCAGCATTTT. This gives the protein CASSLARQILYSNQPQHF. Full variable domain (rest looked up from reference TRBV5-8 and TRBJ1-5): EAGVTQSPTHLIKTRGQQATLRCSPISGHTSVYWYQQALGLGLQFLLWYDEGEERNRGNFPPRFSGRQFPNYSSELNVNALELEDSALYLCASSLARQILYSNQPQHFGDGTRLSIL.

This sequence joins TRBV5-4 and TRBJ2-1; no clear D gene. The V gene lost 4 bases and the J gene lost 3 bases, with 11 bases spanning the gap. CDR1 SGHNT and CDR2 YYREEE come from the germline V gene (reference sequence). CDR3 length equals 14 residues. The CDR3, as DNA: TGTGCCAGCAGCACGATATACGGCTACAATGAGCAGTTCTTC. Protein: CASSTIYGYNEQFF.

This chain connects TRBV25-1 to TRBJ1-2; D is undetermined. Per the germline V gene, CDR1 is MGHDK and CDR2 is SYGVNS. V was pared by 3 bases and J by 4 bases, with 6 bases between. The CDR3 is 12 amino acids. CDR3 protein: CASSEGSYGYTF. The CDR3 nucleotides read TGTGCCAGCAGTGAGGGGAGCTATGGCTACACCTTC.

V gene TRBV18 combines with J gene TRBJ2-1; possible D gene TRBD2, 6 bases. V was shortened by 3 bases and J by 1 base, with 13 bases between the two germline ends. Looked up from germline, CDR1 is KGHSH and CDR2 is LQKENI. The CDR3 contains 16 residues. CDR3 region: CASSPDGSPSYNEQFF. Here the CDR3 DNA reads TGTGCCAGCTCACCCGACGGGAGCCCTTCCTACAATGAGCAGTTCTTC. The variable domain in full, with the rest retrieved from reference TRBV18 and TRBJ2-1, is NAGVMQNPRHLVRRRGQEARLRCSPMKGHSHVYWYRQLPEEGLKFMVYLQKENIIDESGMPKERFSAEFPKEGPSILRIQQVVRGDSAAYFCASSPDGSPSYNEQFFGPGTRLTVL.

In the case of this clone: Other DNA variants within this sample encode the same CDR3. The rearrangement joins TRBV28 to TRBJ1-4; possibly TRBD1 for D (6 bases). Per germline, CDR1 MDHEN and CDR2 SYDVKM. This CDR3 is 13 amino acids long. Between the trimmed V and J ends, which lost 5 bases and 8 bases, there was a span of 12 bases. The CDR3 DNA reads as TGTGCCAGCAGTCGGGGACACGGGGAAAAACTGTTTTTT. Encoded protein: CASSRGHGEKLFF.

The table lists this clone with a few counts. The chain carries TRBV5-5 and TRBJ1-1; 11 nucleotides agree with TRBD1. Trimming removed 4 bases from V and 4 bases from J; junction bases left unmatched: 9. The CDR3 loop spans 16 amino acids. Germline V lookup: CDR1 SGHKS, CDR2 YYEKEE (reference sequence). CDR3 sequence: CASSQEVGTGGTEAFF. Here the CDR3 DNA reads TGTGCCAGCAGCCAAGAGGTAGGGACAGGGGGCACTGAAGCTTTCTTT.

This clone appeared a few times. The V call is TRBV9, the J call TRBJ2-1; D is possibly TRBD2 (6 bases). The CDR3 sequence is 15 residues long. V lost 0 bases and J 3 bases, leaving 10 bases between the germline ends. The germline V gene encodes CDR1 SGDLS and CDR2 YYNGEE. The CDR3 region is CASSVELADYNEQFF. Written as DNA, the CDR3 is TGTGCCAGCAGCGTAGAACTAGCCGACTACAATGAGCAGTTCTTC. The full variable domain, completed using reference TRBV9 and TRBJ2-1, is DSGVTQTPKHLITATGQRVTLRCSPRSGDLSVYWYQQSLDQGLQFLIQYYNGEERAKGNILERFSAQQFPDLHSELNLSSLELGDSALYFCASSVELADYNEQFFGPGTRLTVL.

The J gene is TRBJ2-3, the V gene TRBV7-9; a weak D match, TRBD2 (6 bases). CDR1 and CDR2 from the germline V gene are SEHNR and FQNEAQ (reference sequence). The CDR3 extends over 18 amino acids. Trimming left V 4 bases short and J 0 bases short, with 20 bases between. CDR3 coding DNA: TGTGCCAGCAGCTACCCCGGGGGAGCCTTCTTTAGCACAGATACGCAGTATTTT. Residues: CASSYPGGAFFSTDTQYF.

This clone came up a few times. The J gene is TRBJ1-2, the V gene TRBV28, with 7 bases matching TRBD1. The CDR3 covers 13 residues. V shed 2 bases, J shed 8 bases, and the junction held 5 bases outside the gene matches. Germline lookup yields CDR1 MDHEN and CDR2 SYDVKM. Written as DNA, the CDR3 is TGTGCCAGCAGTTTAGAGGGGGCCGGGGGCTACACCTTC. Its protein is CASSLEGAGGYTF.

The gene calls are TRBV5-1 and TRBJ1-2; D remains ambiguous. Germline CDR1 SGHRS, CDR2 YFSETQ. Trimming left V 4 bases short and J 3 bases short, with 19 bases between. The CDR3 consists of 16 residues. CDR3 protein: CASSERALEAYYGYTF. In nucleotides, the CDR3 is TGCGCCAGCAGCGAAAGGGCTTTGGAGGCCTACTATGGCTACACCTTC.